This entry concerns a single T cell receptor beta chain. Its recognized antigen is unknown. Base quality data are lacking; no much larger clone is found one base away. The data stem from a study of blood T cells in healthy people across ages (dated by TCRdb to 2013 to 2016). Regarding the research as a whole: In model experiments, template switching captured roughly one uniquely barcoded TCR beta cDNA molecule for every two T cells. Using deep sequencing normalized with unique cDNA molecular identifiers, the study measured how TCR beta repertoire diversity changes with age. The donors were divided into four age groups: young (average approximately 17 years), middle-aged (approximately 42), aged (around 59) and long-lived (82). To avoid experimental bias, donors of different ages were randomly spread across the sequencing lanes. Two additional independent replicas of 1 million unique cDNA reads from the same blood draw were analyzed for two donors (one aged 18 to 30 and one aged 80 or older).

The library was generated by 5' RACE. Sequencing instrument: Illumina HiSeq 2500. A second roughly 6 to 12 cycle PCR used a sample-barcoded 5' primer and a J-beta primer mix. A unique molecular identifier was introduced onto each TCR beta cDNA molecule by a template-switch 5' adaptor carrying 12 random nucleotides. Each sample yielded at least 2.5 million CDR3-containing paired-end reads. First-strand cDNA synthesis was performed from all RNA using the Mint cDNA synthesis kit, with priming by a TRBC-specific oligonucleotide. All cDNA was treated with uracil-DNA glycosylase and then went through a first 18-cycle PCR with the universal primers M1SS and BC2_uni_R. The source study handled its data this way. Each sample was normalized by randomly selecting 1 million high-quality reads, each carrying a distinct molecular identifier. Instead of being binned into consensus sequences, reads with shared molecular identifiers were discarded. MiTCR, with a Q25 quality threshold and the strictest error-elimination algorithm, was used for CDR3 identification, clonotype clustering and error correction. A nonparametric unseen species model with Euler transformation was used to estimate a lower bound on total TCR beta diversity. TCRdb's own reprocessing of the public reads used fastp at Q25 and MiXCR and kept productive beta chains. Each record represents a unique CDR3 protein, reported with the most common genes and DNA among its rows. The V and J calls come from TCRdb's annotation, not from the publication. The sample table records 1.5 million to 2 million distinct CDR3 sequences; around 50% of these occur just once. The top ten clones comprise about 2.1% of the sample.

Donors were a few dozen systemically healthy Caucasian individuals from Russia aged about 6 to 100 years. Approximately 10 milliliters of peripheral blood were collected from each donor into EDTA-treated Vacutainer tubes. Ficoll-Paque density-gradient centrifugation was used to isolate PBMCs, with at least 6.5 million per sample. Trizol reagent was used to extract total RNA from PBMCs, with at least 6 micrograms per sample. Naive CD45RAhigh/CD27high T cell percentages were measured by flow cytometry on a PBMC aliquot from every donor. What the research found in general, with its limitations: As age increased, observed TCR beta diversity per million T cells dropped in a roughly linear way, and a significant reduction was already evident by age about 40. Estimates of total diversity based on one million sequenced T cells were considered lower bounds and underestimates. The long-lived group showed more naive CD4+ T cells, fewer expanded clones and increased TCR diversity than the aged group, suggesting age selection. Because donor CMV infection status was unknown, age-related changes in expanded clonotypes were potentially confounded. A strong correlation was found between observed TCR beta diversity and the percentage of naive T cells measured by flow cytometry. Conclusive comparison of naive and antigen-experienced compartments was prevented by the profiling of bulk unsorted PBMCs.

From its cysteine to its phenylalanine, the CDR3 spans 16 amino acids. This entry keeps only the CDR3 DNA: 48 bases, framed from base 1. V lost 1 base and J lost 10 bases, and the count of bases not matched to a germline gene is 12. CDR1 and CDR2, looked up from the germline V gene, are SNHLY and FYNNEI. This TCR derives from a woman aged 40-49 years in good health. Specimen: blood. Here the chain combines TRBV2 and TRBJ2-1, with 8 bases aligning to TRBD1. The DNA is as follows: TGTGCCAGCAGTGAAGGGGGAATTGACAGGGGCTGGGAGCAGTTCTTC. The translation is CASSEGGIDRGWEQFF.